This T cell receptor (beta chain) was documented in a study of T cell responses to AZD1222 COVID-19 vaccine. General study points: Two AZD1222 doses significantly raised spike-specific TCR breadth and depth over controls. Repertoires were obtained only post-peak T cell response.

TCRdb's table, derived via immunoSEQ multiplex PCR, lists solely in-frame clones and lacks some. The sample holds tens of thousands of clones; approximately 91% are singletons and the top ten take about 5%. Of note for this clone: Its antigen remains unidentified.

The CDR3 spans 14 residues. V dropped 2 bases and J dropped 7 bases, with 15 bases sitting between them. From germline, CDR1 is LGHNT and CDR2 FRNRAP. This sequence joins TRBV12-5 and TRBJ2-7; D may correspond to TRBD1 or TRBD2 (6 bases each). The sequence was collected from an adult in good health. The specimen was peripheral blood, collected on day 0 of AZD1222 vaccination. Here the CDR3 reads CASGLSGGSGEQYF. CDR3 DNA: TGTGCTAGTGGTTTGTCCGGGGGCTCTGGTGAGCAGTACTTC. The whole variable domain, filled in from reference TRBV12-5 and TRBJ2-7, reads DARVTQTPRHKVTEMGQEVTMRCQPILGHNTVFWYRQTMMQGLELLAYFRNRAPLDDSGMPKDRFSAEMPDATLATLKIQPSEPRDSAVYFCASGLSGGSGEQYFGPGTRLTVT.